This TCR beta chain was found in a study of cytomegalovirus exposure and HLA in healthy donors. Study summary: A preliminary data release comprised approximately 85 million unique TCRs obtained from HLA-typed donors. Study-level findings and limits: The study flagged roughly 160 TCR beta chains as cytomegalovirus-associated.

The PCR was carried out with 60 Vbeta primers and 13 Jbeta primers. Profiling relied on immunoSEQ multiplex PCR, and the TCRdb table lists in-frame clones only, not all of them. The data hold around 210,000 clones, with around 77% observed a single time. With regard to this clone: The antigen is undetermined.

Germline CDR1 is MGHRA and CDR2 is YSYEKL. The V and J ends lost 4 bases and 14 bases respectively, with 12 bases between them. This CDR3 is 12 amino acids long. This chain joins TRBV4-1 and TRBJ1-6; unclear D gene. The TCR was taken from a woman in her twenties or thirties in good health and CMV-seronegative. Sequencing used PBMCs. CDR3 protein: CASSPTARALHF. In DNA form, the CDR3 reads TGCGCCAGCAGCCCTACGGCGAGGGCCCTCCACTTT.